The 8 T cell receptor beta chains in this list originate from one sample, sequenced in a study of blood T cell repertoires in COVID-19. Clones were sequenced by immunoSEQ multiplex PCR, and TCRdb holds only the in-frame ones, with some missing. The sample carries 80,000 to 90,000 clones, 82% recorded once. Material for sequencing was peripheral blood. All receptors derive from a woman over 75 with acute or convalescent COVID-19.

The chain uses TRBV28 and TRBJ2-1; 9 nucleotides agree with TRBD1. The germline gives CDR1 MDHEN, CDR2 SYDVKM. Trimming at V came to 5 bases and at J to 7 bases, leaving 6 bases not matched to a gene. The CDR3 is 14 amino acids. The CDR3 loop reads CASSQQGARNEQFF. The CDR3, as DNA: TGTGCCAGCAGTCAACAGGGGGCGAGGAATGAGCAGTTCTTC.

J is TRBJ1-4 and V is TRBV7-2; D uncertain. This CDR3 contains 13 residues. V lost 5 bases and J 8 bases, leaving 12 bases between the germline ends. CDR1 is SGHTA, CDR2 FQGNSA, per germline. DNA of the CDR3: TGTGCCAGCAGCCCCGGGTACCTCGAAAAACTGTTTTTT. Protein: CASSPGYLEKLFF. The full variable domain, completed using reference TRBV7-2 and TRBJ1-4, is GAGVSQSPSNKVTEKGKDVELRCDPISGHTALYWYRQSLGQGLEFLIYFQGNSAPDKSGLPSDRFSAERTGGSVSTLTIQRTQQEDSAVYLCASSPGYLEKLFFGSGTQLSVL.

V and J are TRBV5-4 and TRBJ2-5; 11 bases line up with TRBD2. After removal of 4 bases from V and 4 bases from J, the junction contained 3 bases not matched to a gene. From germline, CDR1 is SGHNT and CDR2 YYREEE (reference sequence). The CDR3 has 14 residues. CDR3 region: CASSLAGGLETQYF. The CDR3 DNA follows: TGTGCCAGCAGCCTAGCGGGAGGATTAGAGACCCAGTACTTC. Full variable domain (outside the CDR3, taken from reference TRBV5-4 and TRBJ2-5): ETGVTQSPTHLIKTRGQQVTLRCSSQSGHNTVSWYQQALGQGPQFIFQYYREEENGRGNFPPRFSGLQFPNYSSELNVNALELDDSALYLCASSLAGGLETQYFGPGTRLLVL.

The rearrangement joins TRBV19 to TRBJ2-1, with TRBD1 matching over 9 bases. Germline V gene sequence: CDR1 LNHDA, CDR2 SQIVND (reference sequence). Trimming removed 8 bases from V and 4 bases from J; junction bases left unmatched: 9. CDR3 length: 15 amino acids. The CDR3 protein is CASGGTGPLYNEQFF. In DNA, the CDR3 is TGTGCCAGTGGGGGGACAGGGCCGCTGTACAATGAGCAGTTCTTC.

The chain is built from TRBV6-5 and TRBJ1-1; D remains unclear. Germline V gives CDR1 MNHEY, CDR2 SVGAGI. CDR3 length equals 13 residues. The germline V and J ends were trimmed by 2 bases and 4 bases, with 8 bases remaining between them. Here the CDR3 DNA reads TGTGCCAGCAGTTACGTTGAGAGCACTGAAGCTTTCTTT. Translating gives CASSYVESTEAFF.

This chain joins TRBV9 and TRBJ1-5; 9 bases are a match to TRBD1. CDR1 and CDR2 (germline): SGDLS, YYNGEE. V trimming: 5 bases; J trimming: 7 bases; junction bases outside the gene matches: 7. The CDR3 loop spans 14 amino acids. Written as DNA, the CDR3 is TGTGCCAGCAGTGGGACAGGGCTGGGCCAGCCCCAGCATTTT. Its protein product is CASSGTGLGQPQHF. The variable domain in full, with the rest retrieved from reference TRBV9 and TRBJ1-5, is DSGVTQTPKHLITATGQRVTLRCSPRSGDLSVYWYQQSLDQGLQFLIQYYNGEERAKGNILERFSAQQFPDLHSELNLSSLELGDSALYFCASSGTGLGQPQHFGDGTRLSIL.

The chain combines TRBV6-5 with TRBJ2-7; 8 bases are shared with TRBD2. Germline V gene data show CDR1 as MNHEY and CDR2 as SVGAGI. V gave up 4 bases and J gave up 1 base; unmatched junction bases: 6. The CDR3 is made up of 15 amino acids. The CDR3 protein is CASSSSSGLSYEQYF. DNA of the CDR3: TGTGCCAGCAGTTCCTCTAGCGGGCTTTCCTACGAGCAGTACTTC.

The J gene is TRBJ1-1, the V gene TRBV6-1; possibly TRBD1 for D (5 bases). The CDR3 is 15 residues long. Trimming pared 0 bases from V and 6 bases from J, leaving 14 bases between. CDR1 is MNHNS, CDR2 SASEGT, per germline. CDR3 residues: CASSEALSWGAEAFF. As DNA, the CDR3 is TGTGCCAGCAGTGAAGCCCTCTCTTGGGGGGCTGAAGCTTTCTTT.